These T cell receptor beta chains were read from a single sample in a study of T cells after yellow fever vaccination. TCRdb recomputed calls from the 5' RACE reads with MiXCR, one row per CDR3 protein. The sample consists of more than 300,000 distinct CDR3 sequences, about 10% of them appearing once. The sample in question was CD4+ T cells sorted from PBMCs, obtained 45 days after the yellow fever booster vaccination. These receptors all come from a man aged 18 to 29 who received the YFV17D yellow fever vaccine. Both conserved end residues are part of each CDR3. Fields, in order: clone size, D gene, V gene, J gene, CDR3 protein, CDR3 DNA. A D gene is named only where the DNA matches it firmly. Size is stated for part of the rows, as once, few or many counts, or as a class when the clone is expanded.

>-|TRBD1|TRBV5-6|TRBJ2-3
CASSLATGATDTQYF
TGTGCCAGCAGCTTAGCTACAGGGGCTACAGATACGCAGTATTTT
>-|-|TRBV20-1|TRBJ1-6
CSARLNNSPLHF
TGCAGTGCTAGACTGAATAATTCACCCCTCCACTTT
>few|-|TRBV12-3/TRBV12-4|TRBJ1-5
CASSFDGGEDQPQHF
TGTGCCAGCAGTTTCGACGGCGGGGAAGACCAGCCCCAGCATTTT
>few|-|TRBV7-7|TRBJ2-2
CASSPLVAGELFF
TGTGCCAGCAGCCCTCTTGTCGCCGGGGAGCTGTTTTTT
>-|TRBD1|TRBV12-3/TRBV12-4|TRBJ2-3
CASSFGDRGLVDTQYF
TGTGCCAGCAGTTTCGGGGACAGGGGGCTAGTAGATACGCAGTATTTT
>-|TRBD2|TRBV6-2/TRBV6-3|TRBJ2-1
CASGTLAGGYNEQFF
TGTGCCAGCGGTACCCTAGCGGGGGGTTACAATGAGCAGTTCTTC
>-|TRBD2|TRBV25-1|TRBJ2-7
CASRGAGSYEQYF
TGTGCCAGCAGGGGAGCGGGATCCTACGAGCAGTACTTC
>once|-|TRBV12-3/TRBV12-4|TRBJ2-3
CASSRLTSTASTDTQYF
TGTGCCAGCAGCCGACTGACGTCGACCGCTAGCACAGATACGCAGTATTTT
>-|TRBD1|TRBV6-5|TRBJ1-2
CASSSNRGSGGYTF
TGTGCCAGCAGTTCCAACAGGGGATCAGGTGGCTACACCTTC
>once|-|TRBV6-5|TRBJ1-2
CASSSGRYFGYTF
TGTGCCAGCAGCTCCGGACGGTACTTTGGCTACACCTTC
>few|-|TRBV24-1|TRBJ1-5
CATTQFGYYSNQPQHF
TGTGCCACCACCCAGTTTGGATACTATAGCAATCAGCCCCAGCATTTT
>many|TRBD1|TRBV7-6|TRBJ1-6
CASGTGGNSPLHF
TGTGCCAGCGGGACAGGGGGTAATTCACCCCTCCACTTT